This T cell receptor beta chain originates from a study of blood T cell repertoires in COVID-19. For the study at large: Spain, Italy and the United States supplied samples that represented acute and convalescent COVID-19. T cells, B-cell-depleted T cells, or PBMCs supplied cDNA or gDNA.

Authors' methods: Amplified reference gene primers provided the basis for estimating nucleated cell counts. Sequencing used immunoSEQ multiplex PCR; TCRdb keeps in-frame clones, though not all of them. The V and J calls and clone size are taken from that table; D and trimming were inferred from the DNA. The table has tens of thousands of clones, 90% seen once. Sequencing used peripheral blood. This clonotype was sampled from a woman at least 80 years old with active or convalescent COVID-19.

CDR3 bases: TGTGCCAGCAGCCGGGGAGGGGATAGCACTGAAGCTTTCTTT. Its protein product is CASSRGGDSTEAFF. V usage is TRBV7-9 and J usage is TRBJ1-1, with a weak D call TRBD1 (5 bases). V was clipped by 5 bases and J by 4 bases, with 14 bases between them. This CDR3 is built from 14 residues. Germline loops: CDR1 SEHNR, CDR2 FQNEAQ (reference sequence).